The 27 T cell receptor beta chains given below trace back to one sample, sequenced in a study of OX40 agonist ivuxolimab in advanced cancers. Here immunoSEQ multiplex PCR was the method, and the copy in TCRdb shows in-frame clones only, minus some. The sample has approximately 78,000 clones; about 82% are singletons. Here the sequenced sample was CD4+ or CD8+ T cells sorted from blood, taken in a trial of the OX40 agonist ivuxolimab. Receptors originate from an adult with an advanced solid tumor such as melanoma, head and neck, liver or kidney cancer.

Here the CDR3 DNA reads TGTGCCAGCAGTTACTCAAGGACCTTCTCTGGAAACACCATATATTTT. It encodes CASSYSRTFSGNTIYF. This chain connects TRBV6-5 to TRBJ1-3, with no clear D. The CDR3 is 16 residues long. CDR1 MNHEY and CDR2 SVGAGI come from the germline V gene. V was pared by 0 bases and J by 0 bases, with 9 bases between.

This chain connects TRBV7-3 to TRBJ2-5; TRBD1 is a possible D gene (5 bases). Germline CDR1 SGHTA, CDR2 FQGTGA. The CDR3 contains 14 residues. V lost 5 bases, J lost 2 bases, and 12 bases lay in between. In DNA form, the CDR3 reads TGTGCCAGCAGCCAGGGCCTGGGGCAAGAGACCCAGTACTTC. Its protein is CASSQGLGQETQYF.

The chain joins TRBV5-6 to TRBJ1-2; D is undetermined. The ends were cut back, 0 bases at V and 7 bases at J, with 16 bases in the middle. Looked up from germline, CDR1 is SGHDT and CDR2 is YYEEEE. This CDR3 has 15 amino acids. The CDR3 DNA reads TGTGCCAGCAGCTTGGCAGAGGTTCCGGCGCGTGGCTACACCTTC. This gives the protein CASSLAEVPARGYTF.

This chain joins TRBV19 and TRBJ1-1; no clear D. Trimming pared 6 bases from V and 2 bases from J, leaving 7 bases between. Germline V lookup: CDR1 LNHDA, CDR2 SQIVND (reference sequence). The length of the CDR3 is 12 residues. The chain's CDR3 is CASRKDNTEAFF. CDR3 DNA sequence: TGTGCCAGTAGGAAAGATAACACTGAAGCTTTCTTT. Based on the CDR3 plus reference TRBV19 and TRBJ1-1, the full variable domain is DGGITQSPKYLFRKEGQNVTLSCEQNLNHDAMYWYRQDPGQGLRLIYYSQIVNDFQKGDIAEGYSVSREKKESFPLTVTSAQKNPTAFYLCASRKDNTEAFFGQGTRLTVV.

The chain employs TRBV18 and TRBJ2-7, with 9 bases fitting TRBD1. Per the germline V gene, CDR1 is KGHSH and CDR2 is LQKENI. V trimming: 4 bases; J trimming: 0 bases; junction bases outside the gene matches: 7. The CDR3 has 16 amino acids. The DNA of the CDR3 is TGTGCCAGCTCACGTACCGGGACAGGGAGCTCCTACGAGCAGTACTTC. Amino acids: CASSRTGTGSSYEQYF.

The CDR3: CASSLMLGLQETQYF. The CDR3 DNA reads TGTGCCAGCAGCTTAATGCTAGGATTGCAAGAGACCCAGTACTTC. The chain has TRBV7-3 and TRBJ2-5; D not resolved. Germline CDR1 is SGHTA and CDR2 is FQGTGA. The CDR3 length is 15 residues. V dropped 1 base and J dropped 2 bases, with 11 bases sitting between them. Combining the CDR3 with reference TRBV7-3 and TRBJ2-5 gives the whole variable domain GAGVSQTPSNKVTEKGKYVELRCDPISGHTALYWYRQSLGQGPEFLIYFQGTGAADDSGLPNDRFFAVRPEGSVSTLKIQRTERGDSAVYLCASSLMLGLQETQYFGPGTRLLVL.

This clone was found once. The CDR3 coding sequence is TGTGCCAGCAAGCGGGGGGGCACCTACGAGCAGTACTTC. It encodes CASKRGGTYEQYF. The chain carries TRBV7-8 and TRBJ2-7; TRBD2 matches at 10 bases. The germline V gene has CDR1 SGHVS and CDR2 FQNEAQ. Trimming cost V 7 bases and J 2 bases; bases outside gene matches: 2. CDR3 length: 13 amino acids.

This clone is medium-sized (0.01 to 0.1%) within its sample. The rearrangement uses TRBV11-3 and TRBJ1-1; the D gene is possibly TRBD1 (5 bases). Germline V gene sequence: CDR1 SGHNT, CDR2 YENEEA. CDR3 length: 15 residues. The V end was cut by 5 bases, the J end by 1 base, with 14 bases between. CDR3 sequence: CASSGGDERNTEAFF. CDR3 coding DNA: TGTGCCAGCAGCGGGGGGGATGAACGGAACACTGAAGCTTTCTTT.

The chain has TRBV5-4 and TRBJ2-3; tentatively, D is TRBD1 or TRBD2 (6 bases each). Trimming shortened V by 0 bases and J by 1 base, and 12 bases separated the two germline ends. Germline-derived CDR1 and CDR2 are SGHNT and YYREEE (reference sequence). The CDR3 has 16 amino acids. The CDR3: CASSLAGRGRTDTQYF. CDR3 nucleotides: TGTGCCAGCAGCTTGGCCGGACGGGGGCGCACAGATACGCAGTATTTT. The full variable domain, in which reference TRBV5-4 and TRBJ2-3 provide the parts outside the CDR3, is ETGVTQSPTHLIKTRGQQVTLRCSSQSGHNTVSWYQQALGQGPQFIFQYYREEENGRGNFPPRFSGLQFPNYSSELNVNALELDDSALYLCASSLAGRGRTDTQYFGPGTRLTVL.

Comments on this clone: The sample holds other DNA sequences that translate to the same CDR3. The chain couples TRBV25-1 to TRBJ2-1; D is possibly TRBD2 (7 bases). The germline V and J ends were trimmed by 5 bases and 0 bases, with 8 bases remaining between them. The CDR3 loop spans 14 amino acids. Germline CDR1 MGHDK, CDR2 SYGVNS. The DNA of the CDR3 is TGTGCCAGCAGTCGGGGGGCCTCCTACAATGAGCAGTTCTTC. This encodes CASSRGASYNEQFF.

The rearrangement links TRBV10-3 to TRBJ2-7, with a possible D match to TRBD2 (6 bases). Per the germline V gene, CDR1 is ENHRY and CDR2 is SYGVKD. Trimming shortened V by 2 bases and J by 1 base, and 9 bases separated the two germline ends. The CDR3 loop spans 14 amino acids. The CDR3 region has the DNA TGTGCCATCAGTGAGGGGCTAGCGTCCTACGAGCAGTACTTC. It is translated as CAISEGLASYEQYF.

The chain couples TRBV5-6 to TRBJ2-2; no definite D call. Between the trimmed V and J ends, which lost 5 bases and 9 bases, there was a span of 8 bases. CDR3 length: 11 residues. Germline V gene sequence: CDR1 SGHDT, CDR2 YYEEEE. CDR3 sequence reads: CASSSTRELFF. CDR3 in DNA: TGTGCCAGCAGTTCCACTCGGGAGCTGTTTTTT.

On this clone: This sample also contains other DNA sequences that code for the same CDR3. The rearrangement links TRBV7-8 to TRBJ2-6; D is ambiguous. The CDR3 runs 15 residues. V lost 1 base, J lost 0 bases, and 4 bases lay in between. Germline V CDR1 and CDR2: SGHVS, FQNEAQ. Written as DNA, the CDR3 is TGTGCCAGCAGCTTAGGCGGCTCTGGGGCCAACGTCCTGACTTTC. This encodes CASSLGGSGANVLTF.

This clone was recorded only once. This CDR3 is CASSVGDSTETSTDTQYF. CDR3 nucleotides: TGTGCCAGCAGCGTAGGGGACTCGACAGAGACTAGCACAGATACGCAGTATTTT. The chain carries TRBV9 and TRBJ2-3; possibly TRBD2 for D (6 bases). The germline gives CDR1 SGDLS, CDR2 YYNGEE. This CDR3 is 18 amino acids long. Trimming cost V 0 bases and J 0 bases, with 17 bases left between them. Variable domain in full (rest from reference TRBV9 and TRBJ2-3): DSGVTQTPKHLITATGQRVTLRCSPRSGDLSVYWYQQSLDQGLQFLIQYYNGEERAKGNILERFSAQQFPDLHSELNLSSLELGDSALYFCASSVGDSTETSTDTQYFGPGTRLTVL.

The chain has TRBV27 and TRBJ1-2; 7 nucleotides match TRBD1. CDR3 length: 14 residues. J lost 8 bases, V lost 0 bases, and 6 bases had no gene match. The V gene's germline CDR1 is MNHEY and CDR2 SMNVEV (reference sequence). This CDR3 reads CASSLSHRGAGYTF. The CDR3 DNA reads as TGTGCCAGCAGTTTATCACACAGGGGCGCCGGCTACACCTTC.

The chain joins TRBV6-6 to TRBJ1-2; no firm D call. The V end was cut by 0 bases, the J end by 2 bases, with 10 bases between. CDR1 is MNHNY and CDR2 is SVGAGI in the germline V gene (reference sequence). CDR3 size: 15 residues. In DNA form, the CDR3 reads TGTGCCAGCAGTTACTCGGGAGGGATCAACTATGGCTACACCTTC. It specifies CASSYSGGINYGYTF.

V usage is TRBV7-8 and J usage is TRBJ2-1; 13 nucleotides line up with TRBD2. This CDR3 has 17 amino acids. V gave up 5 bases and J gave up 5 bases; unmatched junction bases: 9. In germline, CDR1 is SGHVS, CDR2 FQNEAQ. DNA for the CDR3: TGTGCCAGCAGCCTATATGGCGGGACTAGCGGGGACAATGAGCAGTTCTTC. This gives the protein CASSLYGGTSGDNEQFF.

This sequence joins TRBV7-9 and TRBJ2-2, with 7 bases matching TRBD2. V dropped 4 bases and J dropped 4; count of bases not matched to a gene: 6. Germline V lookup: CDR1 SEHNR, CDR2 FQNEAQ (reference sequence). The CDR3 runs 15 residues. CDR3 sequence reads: CASSSRGSITGELFF. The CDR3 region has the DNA TGTGCCAGCAGCTCTCGCGGGAGTATCACCGGGGAGCTGTTTTTT.

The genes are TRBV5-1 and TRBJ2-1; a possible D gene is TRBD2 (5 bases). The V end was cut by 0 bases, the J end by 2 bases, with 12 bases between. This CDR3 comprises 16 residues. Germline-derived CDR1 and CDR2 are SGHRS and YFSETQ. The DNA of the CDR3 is TGCGCCAGCAGCTTGGATGCCGGGATCGCCTACAATGAGCAGTTCTTC. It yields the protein CASSLDAGIAYNEQFF.

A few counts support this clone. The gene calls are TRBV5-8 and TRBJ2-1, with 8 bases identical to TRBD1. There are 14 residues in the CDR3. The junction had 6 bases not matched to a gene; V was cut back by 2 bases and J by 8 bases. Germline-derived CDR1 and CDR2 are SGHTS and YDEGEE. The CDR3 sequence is CASSFGQGFDEQFF. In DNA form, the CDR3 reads TGTGCCAGCAGCTTTGGACAGGGATTCGATGAGCAGTTCTTC.

The CDR3 bases are TGTGCCTGGGCGGGTAAGACCCAGTACTTC. Encoded protein: CAWAGKTQYF. The chain combines TRBV30 with TRBJ2-5; the D gene is possibly TRBD2 (5 bases). The CDR3 sequence is 10 residues long. Trimming removed 5 bases from V and 6 bases from J, with 7 bases in between. CDR1 is GTSNPN, CDR2 SVGIG, per germline (reference sequence). Full variable domain (rest looked up from reference TRBV30 and TRBJ2-5): SQTIHQWPATLVQPVGSPLSLECTVEGTSNPNLYWYRQAAGRGLQLLFYSVGIGQISSEVPQNLSASRPQDRQFILSSKKLLLSDSGFYLCAWAGKTQYFGPGTRLLVL.

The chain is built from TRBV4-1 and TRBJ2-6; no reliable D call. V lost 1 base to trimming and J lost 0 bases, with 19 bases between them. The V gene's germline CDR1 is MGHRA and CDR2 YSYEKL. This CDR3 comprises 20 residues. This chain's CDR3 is CASSQGLSSVWGSGANVLTF. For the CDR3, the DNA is TGCGCCAGCAGCCAAGGACTCAGTTCTGTGTGGGGCTCTGGGGCCAACGTCCTGACTTTC.

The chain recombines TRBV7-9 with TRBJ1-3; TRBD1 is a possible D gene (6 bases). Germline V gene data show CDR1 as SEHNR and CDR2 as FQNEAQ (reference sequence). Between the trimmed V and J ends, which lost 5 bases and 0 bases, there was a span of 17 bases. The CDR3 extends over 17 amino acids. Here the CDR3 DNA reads TGTGCCAGCAGCGTTAGGGGGGACGGTCCCTCTGGAAACACCATATATTTT. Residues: CASSVRGDGPSGNTIYF.

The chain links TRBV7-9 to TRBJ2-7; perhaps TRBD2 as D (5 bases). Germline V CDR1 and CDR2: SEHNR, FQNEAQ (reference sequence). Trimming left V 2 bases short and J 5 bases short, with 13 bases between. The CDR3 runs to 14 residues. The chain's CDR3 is CASSLLGRVDEQYF. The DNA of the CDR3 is TGTGCCAGCAGCTTATTAGGGCGGGTCGACGAGCAGTACTTC.

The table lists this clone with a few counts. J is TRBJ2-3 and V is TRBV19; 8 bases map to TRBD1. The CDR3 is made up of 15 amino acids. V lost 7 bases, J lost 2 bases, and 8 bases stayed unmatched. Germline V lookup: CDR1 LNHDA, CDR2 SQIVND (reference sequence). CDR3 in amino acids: CASTAGGWVTDTQYF. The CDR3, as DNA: TGTGCCAGTACCGCAGGGGGCTGGGTCACAGATACGCAGTATTTT.

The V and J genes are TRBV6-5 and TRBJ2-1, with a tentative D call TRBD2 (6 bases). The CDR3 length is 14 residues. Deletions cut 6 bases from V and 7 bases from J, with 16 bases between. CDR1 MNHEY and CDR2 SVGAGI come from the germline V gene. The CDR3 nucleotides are TGTGCCAGCAGCGACGGGGGTCGGTTGAATGAGCAGTTCTTC. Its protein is CASSDGGRLNEQFF.

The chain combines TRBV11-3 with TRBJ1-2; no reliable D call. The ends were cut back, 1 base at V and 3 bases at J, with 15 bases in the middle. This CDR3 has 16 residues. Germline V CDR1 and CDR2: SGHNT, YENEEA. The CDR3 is CASSLASAAQHYGYTF. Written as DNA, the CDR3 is TGTGCCAGCAGCTTAGCGTCCGCAGCCCAGCACTATGGCTACACCTTC.